A single sample is the source of the 17 T cell receptor beta chains below, sequenced in a study of early T cells in non-severe SARS-CoV-2 infection. One entry per CDR3 protein results from TCRdb running MiXCR on the 5' RACE reads. The sample contains under 65,000 distinct CDR3 sequences, roughly 12% of which appear only once. The material sequenced was whole blood. All receptors come from an adult who was a healthcare worker with PCR-confirmed SARS-CoV-2 infection or an uninfected control (not recorded which).

Many counts were recorded for this clonotype. The chain is built from TRBV6-6 and TRBJ2-5; D unresolved. Trimming left V 5 bases short and J 5 bases short, with 21 bases between. CDR3 size: 16 residues. CDR1 is MNHNY, CDR2 SVGAGI, per germline (reference sequence). The chain's CDR3 is CASSTPPEALSETQYF. CDR3 sequence (DNA): TGTGCCAGCAGTACCCCACCTGAGGCCCTTAGTGAGACCCAGTACTTC.

A few counts support this clonotype. The V call is TRBV11-2, the J call TRBJ1-1; D is perhaps TRBD1 (5 bases). There are 14 residues in the CDR3. The V gene's germline CDR1 is SGHAT and CDR2 FQNNGV. V gave up 5 bases and J gave up 4 bases, with 14 bases separating them. This CDR3 reads CASSLYGGGTEAFF. The DNA for the CDR3 is TGTGCCAGCAGCCTCTACGGCGGGGGCACTGAAGCTTTCTTT.

This clonotype showed up just a few times. The V and J genes are TRBV29-1 and TRBJ2-7, with 7 bases that match TRBD2. The trim removed 6 bases at V and 6 bases at J, leaving 5 bases unmatched. The CDR3 loop spans 11 amino acids. Per germline, CDR1 SQVTM and CDR2 ANQGSEA. Written as DNA, the CDR3 is TGCAGCGTGCCCCGCGGGGGCGAGCAGTACTTC. Its protein product is CSVPRGGEQYF.

The V call is TRBV29-1, the J call TRBJ1-6; D ambiguous. This CDR3 is 13 amino acids long. Trimming shortened V by 4 bases and J by 7 bases, and 11 bases separated the two germline ends. The germline V gene has CDR1 SQVTM and CDR2 ANQGSEA. The CDR3: CSVAAGMNSPLHF. The CDR3 DNA reads as TGCAGCGTTGCAGCGGGAATGAATTCACCCCTCCACTTT.

This clonotype was recorded many times. The chain is built from TRBV29-1 and TRBJ2-1, with TRBD1 as a possible D gene (8 bases). The CDR3 totals 15 residues. Germline V lookup: CDR1 SQVTM, CDR2 ANQGSEA. Trimming stripped 6 bases from V and 2 bases from J, with 17 bases between. CDR3 region: CSVHRTGGAYNEQFF. CDR3 sequence (DNA): TGCAGCGTACATAGAACAGGGGGGGCCTACAATGAGCAGTTCTTC.

This clonotype was detected many times. The chain recombines TRBV29-1 with TRBJ1-1; D is unclear. The CDR3 is made up of 12 amino acids. Germline V gives CDR1 SQVTM, CDR2 ANQGSEA. Deletions cut 7 bases from V and 1 base from J, with 10 bases between. The CDR3 DNA is TGCAGCGCGGTGGTCCAGAACACTGAAGCTTTCTTT. It translates to CSAVVQNTEAFF.

This clonotype showed up many times. As DNA, the CDR3 is TGTGCCAGCAGTTGGACTAGCGGGGGGGCAGAGACCCAGTACTTC. Its translation is CASSWTSGGAETQYF. This rearrangement joins TRBV6-2 or TRBV6-3 to TRBJ2-5; 15 bases line up with TRBD2. The CDR3 runs to 15 residues. The junction had 1 base not matched to a gene; V was cut back by 4 bases and J by 4 bases. Germline CDR1 and CDR2: MNHEY and SVGEGT.

This clonotype was seen ten or more times. The chain links TRBV5-6 to TRBJ2-7; 9 bases line up with TRBD2. The CDR3 runs to 13 residues. Germline trimming cut 4 bases from V and 6 bases from J; bases unmatched to any gene: 5. Germline assignment: CDR1 SGHDT and CDR2 YYEEEE. The CDR3 spells CASSPGLALEQYF. DNA of the CDR3: TGTGCCAGCAGCCCGGGACTAGCTCTCGAGCAGTACTTC.

This clonotype was counted only a few times. The gene calls are TRBV4-1 and TRBJ2-3; the D is unclear. Germline CDR1 and CDR2: MGHRA and YSYEKL. The CDR3 is made up of 15 amino acids. Trimming removed 0 bases at V and 1 base at J, with 8 bases between. The CDR3 nucleotides are TGCGCCAGCAGCCAAGACGACCCTCGCACAGATACGCAGTATTTT. Translating gives CASSQDDPRTDTQYF.

This clonotype has only a few counts. The V and J genes are TRBV18 and TRBJ2-3; TRBD2 matches 7 bases. CDR1 is KGHSH, CDR2 LQKENI, per germline. This CDR3 has 16 amino acids. V trimming: 4 bases; J trimming: 0 bases; junction bases outside the gene matches: 7. CDR3 amino acids: CASSQRDGPSTDTQYF. The CDR3 bases are TGTGCCAGCTCACAGCGGGACGGTCCTAGCACAGATACGCAGTATTTT.

This clonotype was picked up a small number of times. The V call is TRBV9, the J call TRBJ2-5, with TRBD1 matching 8 bases. The CDR3 has 14 amino acids. V was clipped by 1 base and J by 4 bases; unmatched bases: 3. The germline CDR1 and CDR2 sequences are SGDLS and YYNGEE. The CDR3: CASSVSTGGETQYF. The CDR3 nucleotides read TGTGCCAGCAGCGTATCTACAGGGGGAGAGACCCAGTACTTC.

This clonotype was picked up many times. The V and J genes are TRBV4-3 and TRBJ2-7; D perhaps matches TRBD1 (6 bases). CDR1 LGHNA and CDR2 YSLEER come from the germline V gene. This CDR3 is 14 amino acids long. V dropped 4 bases and J dropped 7 bases, with 17 bases sitting between them. CDR3 in amino acids: CASSLTRAQGEQYF. The DNA of the CDR3 is TGCGCCAGCAGCCTAACCCGGGCCCAGGGGGAGCAGTACTTC.

Sample share makes this clonotype medium-sized (0.01 to 0.1%). The chain recombines TRBV29-1 with TRBJ2-7; D may be TRBD2 (6 bases). V shed 6 bases and J shed 4 bases, with 10 bases lying between them. This CDR3 spans 11 amino acids. CDR1 is SQVTM and CDR2 is ANQGSEA in the germline V gene. The CDR3, as DNA: TGCAGCGTAACACGGGGGTACGAGCAGTACTTC. Protein product: CSVTRGYEQYF.

This chain connects TRBV5-1 to TRBJ2-3; D is perhaps TRBD2 (6 bases). The V end was cut by 4 bases, the J end by 0 bases, with 9 bases between. The CDR3 runs to 14 residues. In germline, CDR1 is SGHRS, CDR2 YFSETQ. The chain's CDR3 is CASSPGLSTDTQYF. The DNA of the CDR3 is TGCGCCAGCAGCCCGGGACTTAGCACAGATACGCAGTATTTT.

This clonotype has only a few counts. The chain joins TRBV29-1 to TRBJ1-5; D gene ambiguous. The germline gives CDR1 SQVTM, CDR2 ANQGSEA. V was trimmed by 6 bases and J by 0 bases, leaving 6 bases between them. The CDR3 consists of 12 residues. CDR3 coding DNA: TGCAGCGTCGGAGATAGCAATCAGCCCCAGCATTTT. Translated, it gives CSVGDSNQPQHF. The full variable domain, completed using reference TRBV29-1 and TRBJ1-5, is SAVISQKPSRDICQRGTSLTIQCQVDSQVTMMFWYRQQPGQSLTLIATANQGSEATYESGFVIDKFPISRPNLTFSTLTVSNMSPEDSSIYLCSVGDSNQPQHFGDGTRLSIL.

The chain uses TRBV29-1 and TRBJ2-1, with D possibly being TRBD1 (6 bases). The CDR3 covers 15 residues. Germline V gene sequence: CDR1 SQVTM, CDR2 ANQGSEA. V dropped 0 bases and J dropped 10 bases, with 19 bases sitting between them. The CDR3 spells CSVEEVRGSWTEQFF. CDR3 DNA: TGCAGCGTTGAAGAGGTCAGGGGATCATGGACCGAGCAGTTCTTC.

This sequence joins TRBV7-2 and TRBJ2-2, with D perhaps matching TRBD1 or TRBD2 (5 bases each). This CDR3 has 16 amino acids. The germline CDR1 and CDR2 sequences are SGHTA and FQGNSA. Trimming removed 1 base from V and 1 base from J, with 10 bases in between. CDR3 region: CASSLGGTLNTGELFF. The CDR3 region has the DNA TGTGCCAGCAGCTTAGGAGGGACGTTGAACACCGGGGAGCTGTTTTTT. Full variable domain (rest looked up from reference TRBV7-2 and TRBJ2-2): GAGVSQSPSNKVTEKGKDVELRCDPISGHTALYWYRQSLGQGLEFLIYFQGNSAPDKSGLPSDRFSAERTGGSVSTLTIQRTQQEDSAVYLCASSLGGTLNTGELFFGEGSRLTVL.